This record covers a single T cell receptor (beta chain). Individually, cDNA molecules had unique molecular identifiers attached to them. TCRdb reanalysed the 5' RACE reads using MiXCR and keeps one entry per CDR3 protein. In the table there are roughly 51,000 distinct CDR3 sequences, 5.5% to 6.5% of which are singletons. V dropped 4 bases and J dropped 0 bases, with 13 bases sitting between them. This CDR3 region has 16 residues. The germline CDR1 and CDR2 sequences are MNHEY and SVGAGI. This sample is drawn from a study of early T cells in non-severe SARS-CoV-2 infection. Sequencing was performed on whole blood, taken at baseline. The TCR was taken from an adult who was a healthcare worker with PCR-confirmed SARS-CoV-2 infection or an uninfected control (not recorded which). J is TRBJ2-1 and V is TRBV6-5; perhaps D is TRBD1 or TRBD2 (5 bases each). CDR3 residues: CASSWGGSGSYNEQFF. In DNA form, the CDR3 reads TGTGCCAGCAGTTGGGGCGGGTCGGGCTCCTACAATGAGCAGTTCTTC.